This T cell receptor (beta chain) was documented in a study of shared clonotypes between healthy human individuals. Study in general: CD8 memory received one plate per donor, CD8 naive two, CD4 memory three and CD4 naive three. Study conclusions and caveats: Donor scarcity curtailed the genetic and exposure-history diversity represented herein. Sorted-subset sequencing was shown by rarefaction to be incomplete despite large depth.

Comment on this clone: What it binds is unknown.

CD45RO-negative, CCR7-positively selected cells formed the naive CD8 fraction, excluding terminally differentiated effector memory CD45RA+ cells. Methods used by the authors: Owing to the provision of junction-only sequences devoid of quality scores by immunoSEQ, filtering differed. Produced via immunoSEQ multiplex PCR; TCRdb's table is partial and in-frame only. The V and J calls and clone size come from that table; D and trimming were worked out from the DNA. This table has around 2.1 million clones, about 93% appearing once. CDR1 is MNHNS, CDR2 SASEGT, per germline. The CDR3 is 15 residues long. The germline V and J ends were trimmed by 0 bases and 4 bases, with 13 bases remaining between them.

This sequence was found in a man younger than 35 in good health. Some clones in this sample may be carry-over from other donors' samples. Specimen: naive CD8+ T cells from PBMCs. This chain uses TRBV6-1 with TRBJ2-7; D ambiguous. CDR3 bases: TGTGCCAGCAGTGAAGCGCGCACAGACCAGTACGAGCAGTACTTC. As protein: CASSEARTDQYEQYF.